This T cell receptor (beta chain) originates from a study of cytomegalovirus exposure and HLA in healthy donors. PCR employed 60 Vbeta and 13 Jbeta primers. Study processing details: Roughly 10 million shared chains were among around 80 million unique TCR beta chains counted in a later analysis. The assay was immunoSEQ multiplex PCR, and TCRdb's table has in-frame clones only and misses some. The DNA was the basis for D and trimming; V, J and clone size are from that table. The table shows over 150,000 clones, with about 85% occurring only once. As concerns this clone: Its target is unknown.

Study-level findings and limits: The study carried out a later analysis of TCR beta sequences. It associated approximately 15,000 of them with specific HLA alleles at a false discovery rate of 0.05.

Material for sequencing was PBMCs. The source of this sequence is a man aged 30 to 45 in good health and CMV-seropositive.

The CDR3 spells CASSPEGAGAYEQYF. The CDR3 DNA is TGTGCCAGCAGCCCCGAGGGAGCGGGGGCTTACGAGCAGTACTTC. The chain recombines TRBV11-3 with TRBJ2-7; TRBD2 matches at 8 bases. Germline loops: CDR1 SGHNT, CDR2 YENEEA. This CDR3 spans 15 amino acids. J was trimmed by 4 bases and V by 5 bases; bases with no gene match: 10.